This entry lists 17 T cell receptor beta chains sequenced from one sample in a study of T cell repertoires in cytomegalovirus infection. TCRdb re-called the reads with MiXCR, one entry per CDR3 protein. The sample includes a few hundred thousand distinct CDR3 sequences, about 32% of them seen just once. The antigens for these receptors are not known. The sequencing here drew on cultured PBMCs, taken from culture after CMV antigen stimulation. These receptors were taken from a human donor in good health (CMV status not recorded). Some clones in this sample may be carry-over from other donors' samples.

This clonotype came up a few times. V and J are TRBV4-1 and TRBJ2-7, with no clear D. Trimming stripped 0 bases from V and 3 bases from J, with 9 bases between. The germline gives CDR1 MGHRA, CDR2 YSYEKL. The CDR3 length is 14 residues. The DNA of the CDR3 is TGCGCCAGCAGCCAAGATAACAGCCTCTACGAGCAGTACTTC. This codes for CASSQDNSLYEQYF.

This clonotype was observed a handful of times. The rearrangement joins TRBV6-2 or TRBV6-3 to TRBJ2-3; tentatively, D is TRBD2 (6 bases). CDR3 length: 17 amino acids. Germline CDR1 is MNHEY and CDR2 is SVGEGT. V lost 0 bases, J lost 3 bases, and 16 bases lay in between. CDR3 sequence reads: CASSYSKGDLATDTQYF. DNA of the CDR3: TGTGCCAGCAGTTACTCGAAAGGAGACCTAGCGACAGATACGCAGTATTTT.

DNA for the CDR3: TGCGCCAGCAGCCCCCCGACTAGCGGGAGGGGTGAGCAGTTCTTC. This codes for CASSPPTSGRGEQFF. This rearrangement joins TRBV5-1 to TRBJ2-1, with 14 bases identical to TRBD2. V dropped 4 bases and J dropped 9; count of bases not matched to a gene: 6. Germline V gives CDR1 SGHRS, CDR2 YFSETQ. CDR3 length: 15 amino acids.

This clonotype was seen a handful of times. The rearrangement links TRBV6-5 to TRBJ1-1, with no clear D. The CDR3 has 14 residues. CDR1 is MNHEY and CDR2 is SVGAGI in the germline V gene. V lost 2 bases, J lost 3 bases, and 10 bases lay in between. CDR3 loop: CASSYRRRYTEAFF. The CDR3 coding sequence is TGTGCCAGCAGTTACCGACGCAGATACACTGAAGCTTTCTTT.

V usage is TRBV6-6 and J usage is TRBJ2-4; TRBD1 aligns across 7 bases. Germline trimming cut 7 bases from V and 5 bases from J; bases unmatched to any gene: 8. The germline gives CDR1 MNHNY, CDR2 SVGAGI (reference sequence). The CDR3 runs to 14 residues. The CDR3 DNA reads TGTGCCAGCACCAAACAGGGGACAGAAAACATTCAGTACTTC. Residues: CASTKQGTENIQYF.

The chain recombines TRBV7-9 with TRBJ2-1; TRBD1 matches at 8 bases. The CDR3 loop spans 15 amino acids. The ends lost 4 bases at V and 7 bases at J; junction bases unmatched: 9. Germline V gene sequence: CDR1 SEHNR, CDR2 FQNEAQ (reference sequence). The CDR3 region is CASSSDGQGGNEQFF. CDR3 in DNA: TGTGCCAGCAGCTCCGACGGACAGGGTGGTAATGAGCAGTTCTTC.

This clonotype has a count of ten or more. Here the CDR3 DNA reads TGTGCCAGCAGCTTAGCGGTTCCCGGGACTACGGATACGCAGTATTTT. This translates into CASSLAVPGTTDTQYF. The rearrangement joins TRBV7-6 to TRBJ2-3, with TRBD2 matching over 7 bases. The germline gives CDR1 SGHVS, CDR2 FNYEAQ. This CDR3 has 16 amino acids. The J segment lost 6 bases and the V segment lost 0 bases, leaving 9 bases of the junction unmatched.

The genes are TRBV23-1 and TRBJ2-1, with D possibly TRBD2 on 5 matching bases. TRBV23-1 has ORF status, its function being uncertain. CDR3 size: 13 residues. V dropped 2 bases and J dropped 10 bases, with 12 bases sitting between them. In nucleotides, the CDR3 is TGCGCCAGCAGTCAAGGTCTAGCAGGCGAGCAGTTCTTC. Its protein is CASSQGLAGEQFF.

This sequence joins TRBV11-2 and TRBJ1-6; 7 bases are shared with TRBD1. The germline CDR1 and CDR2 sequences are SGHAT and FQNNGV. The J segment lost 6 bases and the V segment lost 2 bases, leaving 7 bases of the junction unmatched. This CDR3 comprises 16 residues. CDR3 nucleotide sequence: TGTGCCAGCAGCTTATTCTCGGGACAGCTTAATTCACCCCTCCACTTT. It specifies CASSLFSGQLNSPLHF.

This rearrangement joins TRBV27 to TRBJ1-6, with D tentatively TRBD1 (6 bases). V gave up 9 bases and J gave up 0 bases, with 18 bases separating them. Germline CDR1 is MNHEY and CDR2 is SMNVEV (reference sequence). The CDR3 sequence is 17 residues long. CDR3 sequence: CARGERTDSSYNSPLHF. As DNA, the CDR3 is TGTGCCAGAGGCGAGAGGACAGATAGCTCCTATAATTCACCCCTCCACTTT.

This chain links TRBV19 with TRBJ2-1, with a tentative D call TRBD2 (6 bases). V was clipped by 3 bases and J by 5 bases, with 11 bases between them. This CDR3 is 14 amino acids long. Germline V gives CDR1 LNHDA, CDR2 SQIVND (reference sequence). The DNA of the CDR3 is TGTGCCAGTAGTATCCGAGCTAGCGACAATGAGCAGTTCTTC. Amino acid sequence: CASSIRASDNEQFF.

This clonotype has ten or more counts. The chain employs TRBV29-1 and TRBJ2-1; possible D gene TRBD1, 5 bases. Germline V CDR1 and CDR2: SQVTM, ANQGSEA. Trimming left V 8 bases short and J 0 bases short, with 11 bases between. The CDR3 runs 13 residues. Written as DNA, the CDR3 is TGCAGCAGGGGATCCAGCTCCTACAATGAGCAGTTCTTC. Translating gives CSRGSSSYNEQFF.

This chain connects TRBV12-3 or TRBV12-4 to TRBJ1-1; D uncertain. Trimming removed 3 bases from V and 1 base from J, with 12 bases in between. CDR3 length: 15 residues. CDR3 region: CASSFSGGSNTEAFF. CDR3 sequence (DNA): TGTGCCAGCAGTTTTTCGGGAGGGTCGAACACTGAAGCTTTCTTT.

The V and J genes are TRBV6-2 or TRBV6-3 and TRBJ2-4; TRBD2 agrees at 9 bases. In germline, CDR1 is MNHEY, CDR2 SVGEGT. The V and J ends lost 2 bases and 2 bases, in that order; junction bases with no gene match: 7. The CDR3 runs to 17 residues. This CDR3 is CASSYPAGGTTKNIQYF. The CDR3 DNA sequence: TGTGCCAGCAGTTACCCTGCGGGGGGGACGACCAAAAACATTCAGTACTTC.

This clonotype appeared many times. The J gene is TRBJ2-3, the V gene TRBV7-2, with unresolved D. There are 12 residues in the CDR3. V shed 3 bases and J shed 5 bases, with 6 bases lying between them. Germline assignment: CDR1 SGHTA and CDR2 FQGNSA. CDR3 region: CASSFVLDTQYF. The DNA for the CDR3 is TGTGCCAGCAGCTTTGTACTAGATACGCAGTATTTT.

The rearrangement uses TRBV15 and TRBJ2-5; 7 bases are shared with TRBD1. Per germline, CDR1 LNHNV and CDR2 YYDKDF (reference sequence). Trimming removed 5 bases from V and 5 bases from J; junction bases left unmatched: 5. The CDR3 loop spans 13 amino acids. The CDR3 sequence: CATSGQVQETQYF. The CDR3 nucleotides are TGTGCCACCAGCGGACAGGTCCAGGAGACCCAGTACTTC.

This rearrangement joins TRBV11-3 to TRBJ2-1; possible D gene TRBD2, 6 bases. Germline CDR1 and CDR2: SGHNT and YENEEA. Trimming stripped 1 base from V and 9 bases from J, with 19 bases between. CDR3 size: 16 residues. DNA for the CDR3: TGTGCCAGCAGCTTAGGAGGACTACCGGGGGTTAGTGAGCAGTTCTTC. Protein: CASSLGGLPGVSEQFF.